This TCR beta chain was captured in a study of blood T cell repertoires in COVID-19. Study overall: Sites in the United States, Italy and Spain provided acute and convalescent COVID-19 samples. T cells, B-cell-depleted T cells, or PBMCs provided the cDNA or gDNA that served as material.

A few counts support this clone. Study processing details: Amplification of reference gene primers provided the estimated nucleated cell counts. Libraries were prepared by immunoSEQ multiplex PCR; TCRdb keeps only in-frame clonotypes and omits some of them. V and J calls and clone size are given by that table; D and trimming were obtained from the DNA. Of about 190,000 clones in the sample, 82% were seen once. Germline V gives CDR1 MDHEN, CDR2 SYDVKM. The CDR3 is made up of 16 amino acids. V was clipped by 5 bases and J by 3 bases, with 17 bases between them. The TCR sequence derives from a woman aged 55-70 years with COVID-19, enrolled during active disease. The V and J genes are TRBV28 and TRBJ2-1; a weak D match, TRBD1 (6 bases). Sequencing was carried out using peripheral blood. The DNA for the CDR3 is TGTGCCAGCAGTCCCCCACCGGGACAAGTCTACAATGAGCAGTTCTTC. This codes for CASSPPPGQVYNEQFF.